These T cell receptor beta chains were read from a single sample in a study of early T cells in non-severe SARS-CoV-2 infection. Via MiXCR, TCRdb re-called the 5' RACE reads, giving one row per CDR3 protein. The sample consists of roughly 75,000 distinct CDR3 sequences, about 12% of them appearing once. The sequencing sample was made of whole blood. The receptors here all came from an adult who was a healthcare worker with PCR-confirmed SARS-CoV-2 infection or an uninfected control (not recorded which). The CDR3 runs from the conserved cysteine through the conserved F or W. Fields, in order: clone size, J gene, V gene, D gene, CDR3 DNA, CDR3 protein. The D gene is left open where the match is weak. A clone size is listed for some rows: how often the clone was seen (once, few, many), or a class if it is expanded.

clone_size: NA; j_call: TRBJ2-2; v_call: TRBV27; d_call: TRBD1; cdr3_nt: TGTGCCAGCAGTAACGACAGGGGTCTTTACACCGGGGAGCTGTTTTTT; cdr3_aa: CASSNDRGLYTGELFF
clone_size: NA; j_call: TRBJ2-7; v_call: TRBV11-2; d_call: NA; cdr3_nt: TGTGCCAGCAGACAAGGCTTCTCCTCCTACGAGCAGTACTTC; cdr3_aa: CASRQGFSSYEQYF
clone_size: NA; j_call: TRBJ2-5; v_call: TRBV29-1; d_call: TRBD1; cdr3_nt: TGCAGCGACTCGGGACAGGGTCAAGAGACCCAGTACTTC; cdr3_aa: CSDSGQGQETQYF
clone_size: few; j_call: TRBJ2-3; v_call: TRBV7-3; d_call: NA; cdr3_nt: TGTGCCAGCAGTTCCTCCCAGGGGGGGGATACGCAGTATTTT; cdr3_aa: CASSSSQGGDTQYF
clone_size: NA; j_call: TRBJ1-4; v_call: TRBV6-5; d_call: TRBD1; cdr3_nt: TGTGCCAGCAGTTTCGACAGGGGTGCTAATGAAAAACTGTTTTTT; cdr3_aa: CASSFDRGANEKLFF
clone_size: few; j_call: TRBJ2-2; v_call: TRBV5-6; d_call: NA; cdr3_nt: TGTGCCAGCAGTACTCCGGGACCTGAGACCGGGGAGCTGTTTTTT; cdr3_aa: CASSTPGPETGELFF
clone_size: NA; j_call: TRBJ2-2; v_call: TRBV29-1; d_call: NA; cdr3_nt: TGCAGCGTATCCGTCGTGGCCGGGGAGCTGTTTTTT; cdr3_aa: CSVSVVAGELFF
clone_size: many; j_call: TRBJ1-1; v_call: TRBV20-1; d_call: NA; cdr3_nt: TGCAGTGCTAGAGGGTTTGGGGGCACTGAAGCTTTCTTT; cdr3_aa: CSARGFGGTEAFF
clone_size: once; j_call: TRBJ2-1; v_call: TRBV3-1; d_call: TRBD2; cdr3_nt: TGTGCCAGCAGCCTGGGACTAGCGAACTACAATGAGCAGTTCTTC; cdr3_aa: CASSLGLANYNEQFF
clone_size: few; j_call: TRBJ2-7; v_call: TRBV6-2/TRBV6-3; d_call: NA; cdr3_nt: TGTGCCAGCAGTAGGAGTGGGACCTACGAGCAGTACTTC; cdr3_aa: CASSRSGTYEQYF
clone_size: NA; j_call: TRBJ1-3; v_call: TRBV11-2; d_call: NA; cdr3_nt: TGTGCCAGCAGCCCCTGGGGAGACCCGGCCGGAAACACCATATATTTT; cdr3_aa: CASSPWGDPAGNTIYF
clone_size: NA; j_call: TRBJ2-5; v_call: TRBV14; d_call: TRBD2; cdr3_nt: TGTGCCAGCAGCCAACTTACTAGCGGCTTCCAAGAGACCCAGTACTTC; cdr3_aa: CASSQLTSGFQETQYF
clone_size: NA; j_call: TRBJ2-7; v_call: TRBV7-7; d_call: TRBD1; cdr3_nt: TGTGCCAGCAGCTCGGACAGGGACGGGGAGCAGTACTTC; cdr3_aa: CASSSDRDGEQYF
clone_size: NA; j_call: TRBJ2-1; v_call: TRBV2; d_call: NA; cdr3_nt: TGTGCCAGCAGAGGGCCTTTGGCGGGACCCAATGAGCAGTTCTTC; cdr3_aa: CASRGPLAGPNEQFF
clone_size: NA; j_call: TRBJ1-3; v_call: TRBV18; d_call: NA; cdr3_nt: TGTGCCAGCTCATCGCGAACTGGAAACACCATATATTTT; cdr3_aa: CASSSRTGNTIYF
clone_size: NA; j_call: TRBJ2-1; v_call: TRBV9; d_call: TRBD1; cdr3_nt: TGTGCCAGCAGCGAGGGACAGAACTATGAGCAGTTCTTC; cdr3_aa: CASSEGQNYEQFF
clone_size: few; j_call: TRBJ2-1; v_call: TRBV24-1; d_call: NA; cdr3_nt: TGTGCCACTGCCGAGACCGGGACTGCCTCCTACAATGAGCAGTTCTTC; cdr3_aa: CATAETGTASYNEQFF
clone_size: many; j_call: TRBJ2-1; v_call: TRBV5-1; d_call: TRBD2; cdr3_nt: TGCGCCAGCAGCCTAGCCGGGACTAGCGGCAATGAGCAGTTCTTC; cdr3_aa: CASSLAGTSGNEQFF
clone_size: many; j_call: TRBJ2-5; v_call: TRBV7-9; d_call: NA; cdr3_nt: TGTGCCAGCAGCCCGGACTTCCAAGAGACCCAGTACTTC; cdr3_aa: CASSPDFQETQYF
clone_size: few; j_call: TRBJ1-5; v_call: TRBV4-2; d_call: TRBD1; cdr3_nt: TGTGCCAGCAGCCAAGATATATGGGGAGGGGGCAGCAATCAGCCCCAGCATTTT; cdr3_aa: CASSQDIWGGGSNQPQHF
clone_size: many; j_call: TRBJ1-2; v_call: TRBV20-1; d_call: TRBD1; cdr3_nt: TGCAGTGCTAGAGATACAGGGGTAGACTATGGCTACACCTTC; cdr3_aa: CSARDTGVDYGYTF
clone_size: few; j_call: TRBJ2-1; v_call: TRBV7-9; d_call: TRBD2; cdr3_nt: TGTGCCAGCAGCGAGATGGCTGGACTAGCGGGAGGGCCGGAGGGGCAGTTCTTC; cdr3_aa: CASSEMAGLAGGPEGQFF
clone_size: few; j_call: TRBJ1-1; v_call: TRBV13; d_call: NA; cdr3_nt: TGTGCCACCTCGGAGGACACTGAAGCTTTCTTT; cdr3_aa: CATSEDTEAFF
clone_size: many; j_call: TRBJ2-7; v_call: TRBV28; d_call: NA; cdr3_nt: TGTGCCAGCAGTTTATCTGGGCCGGGCGAGCAGTACTTC; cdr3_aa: CASSLSGPGEQYF
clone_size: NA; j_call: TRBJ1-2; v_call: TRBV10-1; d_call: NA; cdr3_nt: TGCGCCAGCAGCCCTGACACCTACTATGGCTACACCTTC; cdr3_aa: CASSPDTYYGYTF
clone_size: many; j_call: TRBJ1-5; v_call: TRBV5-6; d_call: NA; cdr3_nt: TGTGCCAGCAGAAGGGGAGCCGAAGATCAGCCCCAGCATTTT; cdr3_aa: CASRRGAEDQPQHF
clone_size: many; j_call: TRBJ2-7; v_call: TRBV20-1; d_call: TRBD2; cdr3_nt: TGCAGTGCCACTAAGGCTAGCGGGAGGAGAAGCTACGAGCAGTACTTC; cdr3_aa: CSATKASGRRSYEQYF
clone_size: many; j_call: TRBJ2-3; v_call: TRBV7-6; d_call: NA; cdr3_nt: TGTGCCAGCAGCTTGGGTGCCTCGGGCACAGATACGCAGTATTTT; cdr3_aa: CASSLGASGTDTQYF
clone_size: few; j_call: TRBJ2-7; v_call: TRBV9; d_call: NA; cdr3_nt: TGTGCCAGCAGCGTAGCTCCTGGGCAAACCTACGAGCAGTACTTC; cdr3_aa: CASSVAPGQTYEQYF
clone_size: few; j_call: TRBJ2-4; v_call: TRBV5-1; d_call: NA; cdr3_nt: TGCGCCAGCAGCTTGGCCGGGCTACCCAAAAACATTCAGTACTTC; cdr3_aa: CASSLAGLPKNIQYF
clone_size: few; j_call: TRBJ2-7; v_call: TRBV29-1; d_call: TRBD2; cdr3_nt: TGCAGCGTTGTTGCTAGCGGGTTGGAGGGGGAGCAGTACTTC; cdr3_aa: CSVVASGLEGEQYF
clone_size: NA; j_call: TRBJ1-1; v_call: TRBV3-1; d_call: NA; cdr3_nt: TGTGCCAGCAGCCCCGGACACTATACTGAAGCTTTCTTT; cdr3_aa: CASSPGHYTEAFF
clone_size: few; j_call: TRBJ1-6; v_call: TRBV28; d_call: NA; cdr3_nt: TGTGCCAGCAGCTATCGAGTCCGACCCGGCACCCTCCACTTT; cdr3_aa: CASSYRVRPGTLHF
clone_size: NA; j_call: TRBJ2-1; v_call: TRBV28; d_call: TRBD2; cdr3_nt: TGTGCCAGCCCCCCGGGACTAGCGGGCGGGATCTACAATGAGCAGTTCTTC; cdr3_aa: CASPPGLAGGIYNEQFF